Below, 25 T cell receptor beta chains from the same sample are listed, as sequenced in a study of blood T cell repertoires in COVID-19. Assay used: immunoSEQ multiplex PCR; TCRdb lists only in-frame clones, some missing. Of roughly 180,000 clones in the sample, more than 65% were seen once. Sequenced input: peripheral blood. The receptors come from a woman aged 55-69 years with COVID-19, enrolled during active disease.

J is TRBJ2-3 and V is TRBV7-2, with TRBD1 as a possible D gene (6 bases). The CDR3 consists of 15 residues. CDR1 SGHTA and CDR2 FQGNSA come from the germline V gene. V was cut by 1 base and J by 1 base, with 9 bases left in between. The CDR3 DNA follows: TGTGCCAGCAGCTTAGAGTGGGGGCGCACAGATACGCAGTATTTT. It specifies CASSLEWGRTDTQYF.

Only one count was recorded for this clone. The chain joins TRBV12-2 to TRBJ1-4. TRBV12-2 is designated a pseudogene. The CDR3 totals 19 residues. CDR3 residues: CASRPLLRSRHATNEKLFF. The CDR3, as DNA: TGTGCAAGTCGCCCCCTCCTACGGTCCCGCCATGCAACTAATGAAAAACTGTTTTTT.

The V gene is TRBV24-1, the J gene TRBJ2-1; possibly TRBD2 for D (6 bases). Germline lookup yields CDR1 KGHDR and CDR2 SFDVKD. The CDR3 loop spans 11 amino acids. The V end was cut by 10 bases, the J end by 10 bases, with 13 bases between. The chain's CDR3 is CATWDGSEQFF. In DNA form, the CDR3 reads TGTGCCACATGGGACGGGAGCGAGCAGTTCTTC.

J is TRBJ1-5 and V is TRBV28; 11 bases align to TRBD1. V shed 8 bases, J shed 5 bases, and the junction held 11 bases outside the gene matches. There are 16 residues in the CDR3. Per the germline V gene, CDR1 is MDHEN and CDR2 is SYDVKM. The CDR3 nucleotides read TGTGCCAGCCGACCGTCCCGGGACAGGGGGTATCAGCCCCAGCATTTT. Protein product: CASRPSRDRGYQPQHF.

The V call is TRBV6-5, the J call TRBJ2-1, with D possibly matching TRBD2 (6 bases). Per germline, CDR1 MNHEY and CDR2 SVGAGI. The CDR3 is 16 amino acids. With 3 bases removed from V and 5 bases from J, the gap between germline ends came to 17 bases. CDR3 residues: CASSYQGTFDHNEQFF. Written as DNA, the CDR3 is TGTGCCAGCAGTTATCAAGGGACTTTTGACCACAATGAGCAGTTCTTC.

The chain joins TRBV25-1 to TRBJ2-5; possible D gene TRBD1, 5 bases. The CDR3 is 15 amino acids. V was trimmed by 0 bases and J by 4 bases, leaving 12 bases between them. Germline loops: CDR1 MGHDK, CDR2 SYGVNS. For the CDR3, the DNA is TGTGCCAGCAGTGAATATAAAGGGGCTGGAGAGACCCAGTACTTC. It encodes CASSEYKGAGETQYF.

V gene TRBV5-1 combines with J gene TRBJ2-7; the match to TRBD1 covers 7 bases. The CDR3 has 14 residues. Per the germline V gene, CDR1 is SGHRS and CDR2 is YFSETQ. Losses at the gene ends were 4 bases for V and 2 bases for J; bases not matched to a gene: 6. CDR3 residues: CASSLTGDAYEQYV. In DNA, the CDR3 is TGCGCCAGCAGCCTAACAGGGGACGCCTACGAGCAGTACGTC.

This rearrangement joins TRBV3-1 (or the pseudogene TRBV3-2) to TRBJ1-5; possible D gene TRBD1, 6 bases. The germline CDR1 and CDR2 sequences are LGHDT and YNNKEL (reference sequence). The CDR3 contains 15 residues. V was clipped by 3 bases and J by 6 bases, with 15 bases between them. CDR3 loop: CASSHGAGAGQPQHF. The CDR3 nucleotides read TGTGCCAGCAGCCATGGCGCGGGGGCTGGTCAGCCCCAGCATTTT.

The chain is built from TRBV9 and TRBJ2-2; no reliable D call. The CDR3 runs to 15 residues. Trimming took off 4 bases at V and 5 bases at J, with 15 bases between the two ends. Germline V CDR1 and CDR2: SGDLS, YYNGEE. The CDR3 protein is CASSPSIVETGELFF. The CDR3 coding sequence is TGTGCCAGCAGCCCCTCCATCGTGGAGACCGGGGAGCTGTTTTTT.

The V gene is TRBV5-1, the J gene TRBJ2-5, with D perhaps matching TRBD2 (5 bases). The V end was cut by 0 bases, the J end by 4 bases, with 22 bases between. Germline V lookup: CDR1 SGHRS, CDR2 YFSETQ. The CDR3 totals 18 residues. The CDR3 region is CASSLALIAPTRTETQYF. The CDR3 coding sequence is TGCGCCAGCAGCTTGGCCCTGATAGCGCCCACTCGCACAGAGACCCAGTACTTC.

The chain carries TRBV7-2 and TRBJ2-7; 11 bases are shared with TRBD2. Losses at the gene ends were 6 bases for V and 3 bases for J; bases not matched to a gene: 4. CDR3 size: 14 residues. Germline CDR1 SGHTA, CDR2 FQGNSA. CDR3 loop: CASSYSGRVYEQYF. CDR3 DNA sequence: TGTGCCAGCAGTTATAGCGGGAGGGTCTACGAGCAGTACTTC.

This clone was observed a single time. J is TRBJ2-5 and V is TRBV19; 8 positions agree with TRBD1. V was pared by 9 bases and J by 1 base, with 7 bases of the junction left unmatched. Germline values: CDR1 LNHDA, CDR2 SQIVND (reference sequence). CDR3 size: 14 residues. As DNA, the CDR3 is TGTGCCAGCCGGGCAGGGGGCTTCCAAGAGACCCAGTACTTC. Translated: CASRAGGFQETQYF.

V is TRBV7-2 and J is TRBJ2-5; 8 bases are shared with TRBD2. CDR3 length: 14 amino acids. Germline CDR1 reads SGHTA; CDR2 reads FQGNSA. The ends lost 5 bases at V and 1 base at J; junction bases unmatched: 3. CDR3: CASSPGGAQETQYF. The CDR3 DNA is TGTGCCAGCAGCCCCGGGGGGGCCCAAGAGACCCAGTACTTC.

This clone was counted between two and nine times. J is TRBJ2-1 and V is TRBV9, with TRBD2 as a possible D gene (7 bases). The CDR3 is made up of 17 amino acids. CDR1 is SGDLS, CDR2 YYNGEE, per germline. Deletions cut 0 bases from V and 7 bases from J, with 20 bases between. CDR3 sequence reads: CASSVDFPSGGGNEQFF. The CDR3, as DNA: TGTGCCAGCAGCGTAGACTTTCCTAGCGGAGGGGGAAATGAGCAGTTCTTC.

The rearrangement uses TRBV27 and TRBJ2-3, with 9 bases identical to TRBD2. This CDR3 spans 18 amino acids. V lost 2 bases and J lost 0; bases outside the gene matches: 9. Germline V lookup: CDR1 MNHEY, CDR2 SMNVEV (reference sequence). The CDR3 DNA reads as TGTGCCAGCAGTTTAGTGGCTAGCGGGATCTCTAGCACAGATACGCAGTATTTT. Translation: CASSLVASGISSTDTQYF.

As regards this clone: An end of the junction differs from the germline gene, which may be a read error. The chain links TRBV7-7 to TRBJ1-4; D is unresolved. CDR1 SSHAT and CDR2 FNYEAQ come from the germline V gene (reference sequence). This CDR3 has 13 residues. The CDR3 coding sequence is TGTGCTAGCAGCCCCTCGGAGTACGAAAAACTGTTTTTT. This translates into CASSPSEYEKLFF.

This clone was observed a few times. The chain joins TRBV9 to TRBJ1-2; TRBD1 aligns across 9 bases. V gave up 6 bases and J gave up 7 bases; unmatched junction bases: 7. The germline gives CDR1 SGDLS, CDR2 YYNGEE. This CDR3 region has 13 residues. The CDR3 DNA reads TGTGCCAGCAACACACAGGGGGCGGGTGGCTACACCTTC. It specifies CASNTQGAGGYTF.

This clone occurred a few times. The chain has TRBV3-1 (or the pseudogene TRBV3-2) and TRBJ1-2; the match to TRBD1 covers 7 bases. Trimming at V came to 0 bases and at J to 8 bases, leaving 12 bases not matched to a gene. This CDR3 region has 16 residues. The germline gives CDR1 LGHDT, CDR2 YNNKEL (reference sequence). This CDR3 is CASSQEYSTGREGYTF. For the CDR3, the DNA is TGTGCCAGCAGCCAAGAATACTCGACAGGGCGGGAAGGCTACACCTTC.

The V and J genes are TRBV28 and TRBJ2-7, with D possibly TRBD2 on 6 matching bases. This CDR3 region has 13 residues. Deletions cut 1 base from V and 6 bases from J, with 10 bases between. Germline CDR1 MDHEN, CDR2 SYDVKM. The CDR3 DNA sequence: TGTGCCAGCAGTTTATTGGGGGGTCGCGAGCAGTACGTC. This translates into CASSLLGGREQYV.

J is TRBJ2-1 and V is TRBV5-1; maybe TRBD2 (5 bases). The CDR3 runs to 13 residues. V lost 4 bases, J lost 6 bases, and 11 bases lay in between. Germline-derived CDR1 and CDR2 are SGHRS and YFSETQ. Here the CDR3 DNA reads TGCGCCAGCAGCGTCATAGGAGGCAATGAGCAGTTCTTC. It codes for CASSVIGGNEQFF.

The V and J genes are TRBV3-1 (or the pseudogene TRBV3-2) and TRBJ2-3; 11 positions agree with TRBD1. The CDR3 extends over 18 amino acids. Losses at the gene ends were 3 bases for V and 4 bases for J; bases not matched to a gene: 12. The V gene's germline CDR1 is LGHDT and CDR2 YNNKEL (reference sequence). CDR3 DNA sequence: TGTGCCAGCAGCCACTCGGAGACCGGGACAGGGGGTCCAGATACGCAGTATTTT. Translation gives CASSHSETGTGGPDTQYF.

This rearrangement joins TRBV28 to TRBJ2-5; 8 bases map to TRBD1. V was clipped by 5 bases and J by 5 bases; unmatched bases: 13. Germline CDR1 reads MDHEN; CDR2 reads SYDVKM. The CDR3 is made up of 16 amino acids. CDR3 residues: CASSLATTGAGETQYF. In DNA, the CDR3 is TGTGCCAGCAGTCTGGCAACGACAGGGGCGGGTGAGACCCAGTACTTC. Variable domain in full (rest from reference TRBV28 and TRBJ2-5): DVKVTQSSRYLVKRTGEKVFLECVQDMDHENMFWYRQDPGLGLRLIYFSYDVKMKEKGDIPEGYSVSREKKERFSLILESASTNQTSMYLCASSLATTGAGETQYFGPGTRLLVL.

This clone showed up many times. The chain links TRBV28 to TRBJ2-3, with a tentative D call TRBD1 (6 bases). Germline lookup yields CDR1 MDHEN and CDR2 SYDVKM. The CDR3 totals 16 residues. Trimming removed 3 bases at V and 0 bases at J, with 13 bases between. Written as DNA, the CDR3 is TGTGCCAGCAGTTTGGAGCCAGGGGTAAGCACAGATACGCAGTATTTT. Translating it yields CASSLEPGVSTDTQYF.

J is TRBJ1-2 and V is TRBV24-1, with TRBD1 matching 10 bases. The V and J ends lost 5 bases and 8 bases, in that order; junction bases with no gene match: 7. Germline values: CDR1 KGHDR, CDR2 SFDVKD. This CDR3 has 14 residues. CDR3 protein: CATSASGTGVGYTF. As DNA, the CDR3 is TGTGCCACCAGTGCGTCCGGGACAGGGGTCGGCTACACCTTC.

This sequence joins TRBV5-1 and TRBJ2-1; 9 bases map to TRBD2. CDR1 is SGHRS and CDR2 is YFSETQ in the germline V gene. Unmatched junction bases numbered 6, after V lost 3 bases and J lost 8 bases. The CDR3 totals 14 residues. The CDR3 sequence: CASSYWTSEDEQFF. DNA for the CDR3: TGCGCCAGCAGCTATTGGACTAGCGAGGATGAGCAGTTCTTC.